What follows describes a single T cell receptor (beta chain). The CDR3 totals 12 residues. CDR1 SGHDT and CDR2 YYEEEE come from the germline V gene. Phenotypically, naive CD8+ T cells corresponded to CD45RO-CCR7+CD27+CD95-. This specimen belongs to a study of CXCR3-negative and CXCR3-positive naive CD8 T cells. Study details: Collectively, the libraries yielded 140 million or so TRB reads in total, at about 1.5 +/- 0.3 million per library.

UMI-labeled TRB cDNA libraries were prepared by 5' RACE. One entry per CDR3 protein, without DNA, is what TCRdb gives after re-calling the 5' RACE reads. The sample data list about 120,000 distinct CDR3 sequences. The chain links TRBV5-6 to TRBJ2-7. The sequenced material came from naive CXCR3- CD8+ T cells from blood. Subset of the sample: CD45RO-CCR7+CD27+CD95- naive CD8+ T cells lacking CXCR3 (TNR3-). The sequence was collected from a human donor in good health. Some clones in this sample may be carry-over from other donors' samples. The CDR3 spells CASSLMRYEQYF.